This TCR beta chain was recovered during a study of shared clonotypes between healthy human individuals. Method: immunoSEQ multiplex PCR; TCRdb's copy keeps in-frame clones and lacks some. The sample includes 2 million or so clones, about 95% of them seen just once. Notes on the study in general: The sharing of 4% to 5.5% of naive CD4 clonotypes was seen across several donors.

CDR3 length: 11 residues. Comments on this clone: Its antigen is undetermined.

CD45RO negativity and positive selection for CCR7 defined naive CD8 cells, a population that excluded terminally differentiated effector memory CD45RA+ cells. The sequence was obtained from a young man in good health. The sample comprised naive CD8+ T cells sorted from blood. This sequence joins TRBV21-1 and TRBJ2-2; TRBD2, the table's D call, lacks a check against the DNA. TRBV21-1 is a pseudogene. The chain's CDR3 is CASSKGPGLFF. CDR3 sequence (DNA): TGTGCCAGCAGCAAAGGTCCGGGGCTGTTTTTT.